Presented here are 2 T cell receptor beta chains from one specimen sequenced in a study of draining lymph node invasion in breast cancer. The CD4+ CD45RA- CD25high gate defined the sorted memory regulatory T cells. TCRdb re-analysed the bulk RNA-seq reads in MiXCR, keeping a single row per CDR3 protein. Of some 3,100 distinct CDR3 sequences listed, approximately 50% were seen once; the top ten hold about 3.5%. Material for sequencing was sorted memory Tregs from a lymph node. The receptors here all came from a female donor with luminal breast cancer.

The chain uses TRBV6-6 and TRBJ2-5; no firm D call. Trimming removed 8 bases at V and 5 bases at J, with 15 bases between. Germline values: CDR1 MNHNY, CDR2 SVGAGI (reference sequence). This CDR3 region has 13 residues. This CDR3 is CASLQRLGETQYF. As DNA, the CDR3 is TGTGCCAGCTTACAGCGCCTCGGGGAGACCCAGTACTTC.

The genes are TRBV7-9 and TRBJ2-7; D gene uncertain. Germline CDR1 reads SEHNR; CDR2 reads FQNEAQ (reference sequence). Trimming stripped 8 bases from V and 2 bases from J, with 7 bases between. The CDR3 consists of 11 residues. In DNA, the CDR3 is TGTGCCAGCGGGTGGACCTACGAGCAGTACTTC. Protein product: CASGWTYEQYF.